These 10 T cell receptor beta chains came from one sample sequenced in a study of Graves' ophthalmopathy and Graves' hyperthyroidism. Researchers took RNA transcripts and amplified TCR beta CDR3 regions from them. An initial RT-PCR round employing HTBI primers preceded a second-round multiplex PCR. Using its own MiXCR run on the multiplex PCR reads, TCRdb lists one record per CDR3 protein. The top ten hold roughly 46% of the sample, which has about 740,000 distinct CDR3 sequences, roughly two fifths seen once. The sample taken for sequencing was peripheral blood. The receptors stem from an adult man with Graves' ophthalmopathy.

The V gene is TRBV6-1, the J gene TRBJ1-1; D unresolved. Trimming took 2 bases from V and 8 from J, leaving 12 bases between them. CDR3 length: 13 amino acids. Germline loops: CDR1 MNHNS, CDR2 SASEGT. The CDR3 bases are TGTGCCAGCAGTGAACCCTTCGCGCGCGAAGCTTTCTTT. Residues: CASSEPFAREAFF.

This clonotype was detected many times. The CDR3 loop is CSVGTGIGYTF. CDR3 in DNA: TGCAGCGTGGGGACAGGGATTGGCTACACCTTC. The gene calls are TRBV29-1 and TRBJ1-2, with 9 bases matching TRBD1. J was trimmed by 7 bases and V by 6 bases; bases with no gene match: 3. Germline V gives CDR1 SQVTM, CDR2 ANQGSEA. CDR3 size: 11 residues.

J is TRBJ2-7 and V is TRBV20-1, with TRBD2 identical over 10 bases. The CDR3 contains 12 residues. The junction had 7 bases not matched to a gene; V was cut back by 7 bases and J by 7 bases. The V gene's germline CDR1 is DFQATT and CDR2 SNEGSKA (reference sequence). Here the CDR3 DNA reads TGCAGTGTTAGCGGGGGGTTTCGGGAGCAGTACTTC. Protein sequence: CSVSGGFREQYF.

This clonotype showed up many times. CDR3 loop: CASSLQENEQYF. As DNA, the CDR3 is TGTGCCAGCAGCTTACAGGAAAACGAGCAGTACTTC. J is TRBJ2-7 and V is TRBV7-9, with no clear D. Germline CDR1 is SEHNR and CDR2 is FQNEAQ (reference sequence). Trimming took 2 bases from V and 5 from J, leaving 7 bases between them. The CDR3 runs to 12 residues.

The genes are TRBV2 and TRBJ1-2, with D possibly TRBD1 on 6 matching bases. Germline V gene data show CDR1 as SNHLY and CDR2 as FYNNEI. The CDR3 has 17 amino acids. V was shortened by 5 bases and J by 6 bases, with 25 bases between the two germline ends. CDR3 sequence: CASSYSIPPGDNDGYTF. The CDR3 nucleotides are TGTGCCAGCAGTTACTCGATTCCTCCAGGGGACAACGATGGCTACACCTTC.

This clonotype was seen a few times. The rearrangement uses TRBV20-1 and TRBJ2-3; TRBD2 agrees at 8 bases. With 6 bases clipped from V and 4 bases from J, the junction kept 9 bases outside the gene matches. From germline, CDR1 is DFQATT and CDR2 SNEGSKA (reference sequence). The CDR3 loop spans 14 amino acids. The DNA of the CDR3 is TGCAGTGCCTCTCGGGCAGCGGGAGCAGATACGCAGTATTTT. Protein: CSASRAAGADTQYF.

This clonotype has just a few counts. The chain couples TRBV25-1 to TRBJ1-6, with D maybe TRBD1 (5 bases). CDR3 size: 15 residues. The germline V and J ends were trimmed by 8 bases and 7 bases, with 18 bases remaining between them. Germline CDR1 reads MGHDK; CDR2 reads SYGVNS. Written as DNA, the CDR3 is TGTGCCAGCTCACCGAAGCAGGGAAACAATTCACCCCTCCACTTT. Protein sequence: CASSPKQGNNSPLHF.

This clonotype was recorded at least ten times. The CDR3, as DNA: TGTGCCAGCAGCCAAGATGGTACGGGAGCGAACGAGCAGTACTTC. It yields the protein CASSQDGTGANEQYF. V gene TRBV14 combines with J gene TRBJ2-7, with D tentatively TRBD2 (6 bases). CDR1 is SGHDN, CDR2 FVKESK, per germline. The CDR3 covers 15 residues. Trimming took off 0 bases at V and 5 bases at J, with 14 bases between the two ends.

This clonotype was detected a few times. The chain joins TRBV6-2 or TRBV6-3 to TRBJ1-3, with D unclear. CDR3 size: 13 residues. CDR1 is MNHEY, CDR2 SVGEGT, per germline. V lost 6 bases and J 5 bases, leaving 11 bases between the germline ends. In DNA, the CDR3 is TGTGCCAGCAGCCTGGACGAAAGAAACACCATATATTTT. Translation: CASSLDERNTIYF.

This clonotype was seen at least ten times. CDR3: CASSEARPPGQGTYEQYF. The CDR3 coding sequence is TGTGCCAGCAGTGAGGCTCGCCCCCCGGGACAGGGAACCTACGAGCAGTACTTC. The chain has TRBV25-1 and TRBJ2-7; 9 nucleotides line up with TRBD1. The CDR3 loop spans 18 amino acids. Per the germline V gene, CDR1 is MGHDK and CDR2 is SYGVNS. Unmatched junction bases numbered 14, after V lost 3 bases and J lost 2 bases.